The rows below give T cell receptor beta chains drawn from one sample of a study of metastatic and nonmetastatic thyroid tumors. Through MiXCR, TCRdb re-clonotyped the PCR reads. The data show around 50,000 clones, 25% to 30% seen once. Input material: blood. These receptors came from a female donor with papillary thyroid cancer or a benign thyroid nodule (not recorded which). Some clones in this sample may be carry-over from other donors' samples. The CDR3 runs from the conserved cysteine through the conserved F or W. Fields, in order: CDR3 protein, V gene, J gene, D gene. D genes are given only for firm matches.

cdr3_aa: CASSLRTSGRGNEQFF
v_call: TRBV27
j_call: TRBJ2-1
d_call: TRBD2

cdr3_aa: CASNRDVGGGELFF
v_call: TRBV25-1
j_call: TRBJ2-2
d_call: NA

cdr3_aa: CASSLRGPGSYNEQFF
v_call: TRBV11-2
j_call: TRBJ2-1
d_call: NA

cdr3_aa: CASRVGSYNEQFF
v_call: TRBV6-1
j_call: TRBJ2-1
d_call: NA

cdr3_aa: CASTSGPGAEDTQYF
v_call: TRBV25-1
j_call: TRBJ2-3
d_call: NA

cdr3_aa: CASRPNRVGGQNIQYF
v_call: TRBV12-3/TRBV12-4
j_call: TRBJ2-4
d_call: NA

cdr3_aa: CASSDIQGNTGELFF
v_call: TRBV7-8
j_call: TRBJ2-2
d_call: NA

cdr3_aa: CSARLRAGGYTF
v_call: TRBV20-1
j_call: TRBJ1-2
d_call: NA

cdr3_aa: CASSAAGSANSPLHF
v_call: TRBV2
j_call: TRBJ1-6
d_call: NA

cdr3_aa: CASSSGQGIGNTGELFF
v_call: TRBV28
j_call: TRBJ2-2
d_call: TRBD1

cdr3_aa: CASSQGDYGYTF
v_call: TRBV28
j_call: TRBJ1-2
d_call: NA

cdr3_aa: CASSQVAGSNYEQYF
v_call: TRBV4-3
j_call: TRBJ2-7
d_call: NA

cdr3_aa: CSAPTGPGQPQHF
v_call: TRBV20-1
j_call: TRBJ1-5
d_call: NA

cdr3_aa: CASSSTGGEGTYEQYF
v_call: TRBV5-6
j_call: TRBJ2-7
d_call: TRBD1

cdr3_aa: CASSYFSRSSYNEQFF
v_call: TRBV6-2/TRBV6-3
j_call: TRBJ2-1
d_call: NA

cdr3_aa: CASQGEETQYF
v_call: TRBV11-2
j_call: TRBJ2-5
d_call: TRBD1

cdr3_aa: CASSLGLGSYEQYF
v_call: TRBV7-2
j_call: TRBJ2-7
d_call: NA

cdr3_aa: CASSLWSPGTGNSPLHF
v_call: TRBV28
j_call: TRBJ1-6
d_call: TRBD1

cdr3_aa: CSATQLDFLGNEQFF
v_call: TRBV20-1
j_call: TRBJ2-1
d_call: NA

cdr3_aa: CVSSYGSMSEAFF
v_call: TRBV6-2/TRBV6-3
j_call: TRBJ1-1
d_call: NA

cdr3_aa: CASSGAKWDGINYGYTF
v_call: TRBV7-2
j_call: TRBJ1-2
d_call: NA

cdr3_aa: CSARGAGTAGEQYF
v_call: TRBV20-1
j_call: TRBJ2-7
d_call: NA

cdr3_aa: CASSSRGGGTGELFF
v_call: TRBV7-3
j_call: TRBJ2-2
d_call: TRBD2

cdr3_aa: CASRTELNTEAFF
v_call: TRBV5-1
j_call: TRBJ1-1
d_call: NA

cdr3_aa: CASPNLAQPNTEAFF
v_call: TRBV6-1
j_call: TRBJ1-1
d_call: NA

cdr3_aa: CASSLTGTGEYEQYF
v_call: TRBV4-2
j_call: TRBJ2-7
d_call: TRBD1

cdr3_aa: CASSLPRTGTGELFF
v_call: TRBV5-1
j_call: TRBJ2-2
d_call: TRBD1

cdr3_aa: CASINFRGNTEAFF
v_call: TRBV6-5
j_call: TRBJ1-1
d_call: NA

cdr3_aa: CASSPGLAADEQYF
v_call: TRBV7-3
j_call: TRBJ2-7
d_call: TRBD2

cdr3_aa: CASSMSRGTEAFF
v_call: TRBV19
j_call: TRBJ1-1
d_call: NA

cdr3_aa: CASSLWGARTEAFF
v_call: TRBV7-2
j_call: TRBJ1-1
d_call: NA

cdr3_aa: CASRSDGAGSATQYF
v_call: TRBV2
j_call: TRBJ2-3
d_call: NA

cdr3_aa: CASSLEAGVYEQYF
v_call: TRBV7-8
j_call: TRBJ2-7
d_call: TRBD2

cdr3_aa: CSAVESSGAYNEQFF
v_call: TRBV20-1
j_call: TRBJ2-1
d_call: TRBD2

cdr3_aa: CASSYNRQAHEQYF
v_call: TRBV6-6
j_call: TRBJ2-7
d_call: NA

cdr3_aa: CASSLAVVGITNYGYTF
v_call: TRBV7-2
j_call: TRBJ1-2
d_call: NA

cdr3_aa: CASTLKRGWRETQYF
v_call: TRBV28
j_call: TRBJ2-5
d_call: TRBD2

cdr3_aa: CASSQALDYPYEQYF
v_call: TRBV4-3
j_call: TRBJ2-7
d_call: NA

cdr3_aa: CASRSGTGGDYTF
v_call: TRBV11-2
j_call: TRBJ1-2
d_call: TRBD1